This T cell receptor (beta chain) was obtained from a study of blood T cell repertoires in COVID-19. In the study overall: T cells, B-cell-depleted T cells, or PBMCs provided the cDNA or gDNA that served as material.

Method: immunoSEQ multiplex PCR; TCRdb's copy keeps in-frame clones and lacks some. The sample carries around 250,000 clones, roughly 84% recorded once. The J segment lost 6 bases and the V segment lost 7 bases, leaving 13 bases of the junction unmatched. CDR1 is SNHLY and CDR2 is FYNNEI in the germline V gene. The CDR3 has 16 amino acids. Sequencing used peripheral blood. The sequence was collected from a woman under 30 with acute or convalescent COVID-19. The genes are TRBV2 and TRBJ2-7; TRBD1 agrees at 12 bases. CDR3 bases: TGTGCCAGCACCCCATTGATCGGGACAGGGGGCCCCGAGCAGTACTTC. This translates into CASTPLIGTGGPEQYF.